These 18 T cell receptor beta chains came from one sample sequenced in a study of T-cell memory formation after mild COVID-19. TCRdb re-called the 5' RACE reads through MiXCR, storing one row per CDR3 protein. The sample has about 360,000 distinct CDR3 sequences, about 15% seen once. Source material: PBMCs or a T cell subset sorted from them (not recorded which). Every receptor here comes from a man between 18 and 35 years old who had mild COVID-19 (a few samples of this study predate the infection). Cell type and time point are not known.

The chain carries TRBV4-2 and TRBJ2-5, with D possibly matching TRBD1 (6 bases). V lost 2 bases, J lost 5 bases, and 12 bases lay in between. Germline V gene lookup returns CDR1 LGHNA and CDR2 YNFKEQ. CDR3 length: 14 amino acids. The CDR3, as DNA: TGTGCCAGCAGCCAATTACAGGGTCAGGAGACCCAGTACTTC. Translating it yields CASSQLQGQETQYF.

The chain is built from TRBV27 and TRBJ2-2, with TRBD2 matching 8 bases. Germline assignment: CDR1 MNHEY and CDR2 SMNVEV (reference sequence). The J segment lost 4 bases and the V segment lost 8 bases, leaving 9 bases of the junction unmatched. This CDR3 region has 15 residues. CDR3 in amino acids: CASGKTGGVTGELFF. CDR3 nucleotides: TGTGCCAGCGGAAAAACGGGAGGGGTCACCGGGGAGCTGTTTTTT.

This clonotype has just a few counts. The chain combines TRBV12-3 or TRBV12-4 with TRBJ1-5; 9 nucleotides match TRBD1. The CDR3 runs to 14 residues. The V and J ends lost 5 bases and 9 bases, in that order; junction bases with no gene match: 8. The CDR3 sequence is CASSMGQGGGPQHF. In DNA, the CDR3 is TGTGCCAGCAGTATGGGACAGGGTGGGGGGCCCCAGCATTTT.

This clonotype was recorded a few times. This chain links TRBV6-5 with TRBJ2-1; TRBD2 matches 11 bases. Germline-derived CDR1 and CDR2 are MNHEY and SVGAGI. V shed 0 bases, J shed 8 bases, and the junction held 6 bases outside the gene matches. CDR3 length equals 16 residues. CDR3 loop: CASSYSGSGGAYEQFF. The CDR3 region has the DNA TGTGCCAGCAGTTACTCGGGTAGCGGGGGGGCCTATGAGCAGTTCTTC.

This clonotype was detected only a few times. The rearrangement uses TRBV7-2 and TRBJ2-3; 10 nucleotides align to TRBD2. Germline values: CDR1 SGHTA, CDR2 FQGNSA. The CDR3 loop spans 19 amino acids. With V trimmed by 5 bases and J by 4 bases, 18 bases remained unmatched. CDR3 residues: CASSAAPPGVAGGADTQYF. CDR3 DNA: TGTGCCAGCAGCGCAGCCCCCCCGGGGGTAGCGGGGGGAGCAGATACGCAGTATTTT. The full variable domain, its missing parts supplied by reference TRBV7-2 and TRBJ2-3, is GAGVSQSPSNKVTEKGKDVELRCDPISGHTALYWYRQSLGQGLEFLIYFQGNSAPDKSGLPSDRFSAERTGGSVSTLTIQRTQQEDSAVYLCASSAAPPGVAGGADTQYFGPGTRLTVL.

The gene calls are TRBV29-1 and TRBJ2-3; 8 bases fit TRBD1. Germline loops: CDR1 SQVTM, CDR2 ANQGSEA. This CDR3 comprises 14 residues. The junction had 10 bases not matched to a gene; V was cut back by 7 bases and J by 4 bases. CDR3 DNA: TGCAGCGCTACACGGGACAGGACGTCAGATACGCAGTATTTT. Protein product: CSATRDRTSDTQYF.

The rearrangement links TRBV7-2 to TRBJ2-5, with D perhaps TRBD2 (5 bases). The CDR3 totals 13 residues. Trimming stripped 8 bases from V and 6 bases from J, with 16 bases between. Per the germline V gene, CDR1 is SGHTA and CDR2 is FQGNSA. CDR3 residues: CASGPGEIKTQYF. CDR3 nucleotide sequence: TGTGCCAGCGGACCCGGGGAAATAAAGACCCAGTACTTC.

This clonotype has at least ten counts. The CDR3 loop reads CASSPDRRASYGGYTF. The DNA for the CDR3 is TGTGCCAGCAGTCCGGACCGTCGGGCCTCATACGGTGGCTACACCTTC. The chain is built from TRBV11-1 and TRBJ1-2; D gene ambiguous. Germline loops: CDR1 SGHAT, CDR2 FQDESV (reference sequence). The germline V and J ends were trimmed by 6 bases and 7 bases, with 24 bases remaining between them. This CDR3 is built from 16 residues.

The rearrangement uses TRBV6-5 and TRBJ2-5, with 7 nucleotides matching TRBD1. Germline V gives CDR1 MNHEY, CDR2 SVGAGI. With V trimmed by 2 bases and J by 7 bases, 4 bases remained unmatched. The CDR3 consists of 13 residues. This chain's CDR3 is CASSYRPGGTQYF. The CDR3 DNA reads TGTGCCAGCAGTTACAGGCCAGGGGGGACCCAGTACTTC.

This clonotype was observed many times. The chain recombines TRBV7-3 with TRBJ2-2; D unresolved. V lost 5 bases and J 1 base, leaving 8 bases between the germline ends. Per germline, CDR1 SGHTA and CDR2 FQGTGA. This CDR3 is 14 amino acids long. The DNA of the CDR3 is TGTGCCAGCAGCCACGCACAGAACACCGGGGAGCTGTTTTTT. This codes for CASSHAQNTGELFF.

This clonotype was detected only a few times. The V and J genes are TRBV10-2 and TRBJ2-1, with 7 bases lining up with TRBD2. CDR1 is WSHSY and CDR2 is SAAADI in the germline V gene. Losses at the gene ends were 5 bases for V and 10 bases for J; bases not matched to a gene: 2. CDR3 size: 11 residues. The CDR3 protein is CASSISGEQFF. CDR3 DNA: TGCGCCAGCAGTATTAGCGGGGAGCAGTTCTTC.

This clonotype turned up a few times. This chain links TRBV9 with TRBJ2-5; D remains unclear. Germline V lookup: CDR1 SGDLS, CDR2 YYNGEE. The CDR3 is made up of 13 amino acids. The V and J ends lost 5 bases and 2 bases respectively, with 10 bases between them. The DNA for the CDR3 is TGTGCCAGCAGTCTTTCGCAACAAGAGACCCAGTACTTC. Translation: CASSLSQQETQYF.

V and J are TRBV4-3 and TRBJ2-4, with 10 bases aligning to TRBD1. CDR3 length: 16 residues. Looked up from germline, CDR1 is LGHNA and CDR2 is YSLEER. V dropped 1 base and J dropped 4; count of bases not matched to a gene: 4. The CDR3 sequence: CASSQADRGGKNIQYF. CDR3 in DNA: TGCGCCAGCAGCCAAGCGGACAGGGGGGGAAAAAACATTCAGTACTTC.

This chain links TRBV12-3 or TRBV12-4 with TRBJ2-4; possible D gene TRBD2, 5 bases. The ends were cut back, 1 base at V and 8 bases at J, with 9 bases in the middle. CDR3 length: 13 residues. This CDR3 reads CASSLGPGDIQYF. The CDR3, as DNA: TGTGCCAGCAGTTTAGGCCCCGGGGACATTCAGTACTTC.

In its sample, this clonotype was seen many times. CDR3 sequence (DNA): TGCGCCAGCAGCTTAAGGACGGGGGGAAACACCATATATTTT. Translated: CASSLRTGGNTIYF. The chain combines TRBV5-1 with TRBJ1-3; D is ambiguous. Germline values: CDR1 SGHRS, CDR2 YFSETQ. The V and J ends lost 2 bases and 4 bases respectively, with 10 bases between them. This CDR3 contains 14 residues.

This chain connects TRBV6-5 to TRBJ2-4; TRBD2 is a possible D gene (5 bases). In germline, CDR1 is MNHEY, CDR2 SVGAGI. This CDR3 has 16 amino acids. The ends were cut back, 6 bases at V and 1 base at J, with 16 bases in the middle. The CDR3 DNA follows: TGTGCCAGCAGCTTAGACGGTTCGGGGGCCAAAAACATTCAGTACTTC. It encodes CASSLDGSGAKNIQYF.

This clonotype is a singleton in its sample. The rearrangement links TRBV6-5 to TRBJ2-5; perhaps D is TRBD1 or TRBD2 (5 bases each). V was pared by 6 bases and J by 2 bases, with 13 bases between. The CDR3 sequence is 14 residues long. From germline, CDR1 is MNHEY and CDR2 SVGAGI. Here the CDR3 reads CASRTRDHQETQYF. CDR3 sequence (DNA): TGTGCCAGCAGAACCCGGGACCATCAAGAGACCCAGTACTTC.

This rearrangement joins TRBV12-3 or TRBV12-4 to TRBJ2-1; D unclear. The CDR3 is 14 residues long. V was trimmed by 5 bases and J by 7 bases, leaving 15 bases between them. The CDR3 loop reads CASSLLGALNEQFF. CDR3 bases: TGTGCCAGCAGTCTTTTGGGTGCTTTGAATGAGCAGTTCTTC.